This T cell receptor beta chain was recorded in a study of Graves' ophthalmopathy and Graves' hyperthyroidism. Amplified material comprised TCR beta CDR3 regions derived from RNA transcripts. HTBI-primed first-round RT-PCR preceded second-round multiplex PCR. From the multiplex PCR reads, TCRdb called clonotypes with MiXCR, one entry per CDR3 protein. Among 200,000 to 250,000 distinct CDR3 sequences listed, approximately 21% were seen once. Ten or more counts support this clonotype. The CDR3 length is 15 residues. Germline V gives CDR1 SGHRS, CDR2 YFSETQ. V gave up 4 bases and J gave up 4 bases; unmatched junction bases: 10.

The receptor comes from a woman aged 50 to 65 with Graves' ophthalmopathy. The V and J genes are TRBV5-1 and TRBJ2-5; 7 bases are a match to TRBD1. Sequenced material: peripheral blood. CDR3 bases: TGCGCCAGCAGCCCGCGTTCGACAGGGACAGAGACCCAGTACTTC. Translating gives CASSPRSTGTETQYF.